The source of this T cell receptor (beta chain) is a study of blood T cells in healthy people across ages. On this clonotype itself: The antigen remains unidentified.

This CDR3 contains 16 residues. V dropped 3 bases and J dropped 2; count of bases not matched to a gene: 9. Germline CDR1 reads SGHTS; CDR2 reads YDEGEE. Study outcomes and limitations: Unsorted PBMC input precluded a conclusive naive versus antigen-experienced comparison. Observed TCR beta diversity per million T cells went down as age went up. This fall followed a roughly linear course with age. No one knew whether donors had CMV, which possibly confounded expanded clonotype changes.

Through a sample-barcoded 5' primer and a J-beta primer mix, a second PCR was run for roughly 7 to 11 cycles. Every molecule of cDNA carried a tag from a template-switch adaptor with 12 random nucleotides. Via MiXCR, TCRdb re-called the 5' RACE reads, giving one row per CDR3 protein. The data contain about 280,000 distinct CDR3 sequences, roughly 29% of them seen just once; the ten biggest clones take up 29%. The sequencing sample was made of blood. This sequence was found in a woman in her seventies in good health. The J gene is TRBJ2-5, the V gene TRBV5-8; 8 bases match TRBD1. CDR3 nucleotide sequence: TGTGCCAGCAGCTCCTCCGGGACAGGCCGACAAGAGACCCAGTACTTC. Its translation is CASSSSGTGRQETQYF. Supplemented by reference TRBV5-8 and TRBJ2-5, the full variable domain reads EAGVTQSPTHLIKTRGQQATLRCSPISGHTSVYWYQQALGLGLQFLLWYDEGEERNRGNFPPRFSGRQFPNYSSELNVNALELEDSALYLCASSSSGTGRQETQYFGPGTRLLVL.